This passage covers 30 T cell receptor beta chains from one sample sequenced in a study of radiotherapy plus CTLA-4 blockade in lung cancer. The assay was immunoSEQ multiplex PCR, and TCRdb's table has in-frame clones only and misses some. The sample carries roughly 100,000 clones, 85% recorded once. Sequencing was performed on peripheral blood, taken from a patient treated with radiotherapy plus ipilimumab. The receptors here all came from a human donor with non-small cell lung cancer that progressed on radiotherapy plus ipilimumab. Some clones in this sample may be carry-over from other donors' samples.

On this clone: One end of the junction is discordant with germline, which a read error may explain. The V and J genes are TRBV29-1 and TRBJ1-1; D perhaps matches TRBD1 (5 bases). Germline CDR1 reads SQVTM; CDR2 reads ANQGSEA. This CDR3 spans 12 amino acids. CDR3 in DNA: TGCATCGTTGAAGATCTCAGGGATGGAGTTTTCTTT. Translating it yields CIVEDLRDGVFF.

This clone was seen a few times. The chain joins TRBV6-5 to TRBJ1-5, with no clear D. The CDR3 consists of 12 residues. CDR1 MNHEY and CDR2 SVGAGI come from the germline V gene. Trimming left V 10 bases short and J 0 bases short, with 7 bases between. CDR3 region: CATENSNQPQHF. DNA of the CDR3: TGTGCCACAGAGAATAGCAATCAGCCCCAGCATTTT.

J is TRBJ2-3 and V is TRBV12-5; unclear D gene. This CDR3 has 15 residues. V lost 2 bases and J 2 bases, leaving 11 bases between the germline ends. Germline CDR1 reads LGHNT; CDR2 reads FRNRAP. The CDR3 DNA sequence: TGTGCTAGTGGTTTGTTAACTATCCCCACAGATACGCAGTATTTT. Encoded protein: CASGLLTIPTDTQYF.

J is TRBJ1-1 and V is TRBV2; D call uncertain. The CDR3 contains 13 residues. Trimming cost V 7 bases and J 8 bases, with 17 bases left between them. Per the germline V gene, CDR1 is SNHLY and CDR2 is FYNNEI. CDR3 coding DNA: TGTGCCAGCACAGAGGAGGCAGGTAGCGAAGCTTTCTTT. It codes for CASTEEAGSEAFF.

This chain connects TRBV29-1 to TRBJ2-3; a weak D match, TRBD2 (7 bases). V was pared by 4 bases and J by 5 bases, with 13 bases between. This CDR3 has 13 residues. The V gene's germline CDR1 is SQVTM and CDR2 ANQGSEA. CDR3 DNA sequence: TGCAGCGTTGGGGGGGGGCAAGGAGATACGCAGTATTTT. It translates to CSVGGGQGDTQYF.

This chain links TRBV7-2 with TRBJ2-3, with 7 bases lining up with TRBD1. Looked up from germline, CDR1 is SGHTA and CDR2 is FQGNSA. This CDR3 comprises 14 residues. The junction had 2 bases not matched to a gene; V was cut back by 4 bases and J by 1 base. CDR3 loop: CASSSGTGTDTQYF. CDR3 nucleotides: TGTGCCAGCAGCTCCGGGACAGGCACAGATACGCAGTATTTT. The complete variable domain, with remaining parts taken from reference TRBV7-2 and TRBJ2-3, reads GAGVSQSPSNKVTEKGKDVELRCDPISGHTALYWYRQSLGQGLEFLIYFQGNSAPDKSGLPSDRFSAERTGGSVSTLTIQRTQQEDSAVYLCASSSGTGTDTQYFGPGTRLTVL.

This clone was detected a few times. The chain joins TRBV7-2 to TRBJ2-7; D is unclear. CDR3 length: 12 amino acids. CDR1 and CDR2 (germline): SGHTA, FQGNSA. V shed 4 bases and J shed 3 bases, with 7 bases lying between them. CDR3: CASSSYYYEQYF. As DNA, the CDR3 is TGTGCCAGCAGCTCGTACTACTACGAGCAGTACTTC. The variable domain in full, completed from reference TRBV7-2 and TRBJ2-7, reads GAGVSQSPSNKVTEKGKDVELRCDPISGHTALYWYRQSLGQGLEFLIYFQGNSAPDKSGLPSDRFSAERTGGSVSTLTIQRTQQEDSAVYLCASSSYYYEQYFGPGTRLTVT.

The rearrangement joins TRBV7-2 to TRBJ1-2, with TRBD1 identical over 7 bases. Germline-derived CDR1 and CDR2 are SGHTA and FQGNSA. The ends lost 5 bases at V and 4 bases at J; junction bases unmatched: 7. The CDR3 is made up of 14 amino acids. The CDR3 sequence: CASSPGTETYGYTF. CDR3 coding DNA: TGTGCCAGCAGCCCCGGGACAGAGACCTATGGCTACACCTTC.

The CDR3 DNA reads TGTGCCAGCAGCCCAGGACTAGCTTCGGGAGGGACCCAGTACTTC. It translates to CASSPGLASGGTQYF. This chain joins TRBV11-1 and TRBJ2-5; 8 bases are shared with TRBD2. The germline gives CDR1 SGHAT, CDR2 FQDESV (reference sequence). V trimming: 5 bases; J trimming: 7 bases; junction bases outside the gene matches: 12. The CDR3 length is 15 residues.

The chain combines TRBV9 with TRBJ2-2; 7 bases align to TRBD2. Germline V gene sequence: CDR1 SGDLS, CDR2 YYNGEE. V trimming: 4 bases; J trimming: 10 bases; junction bases outside the gene matches: 13. This CDR3 has 15 residues. The CDR3: CASSSRSLGTMELFF. CDR3 DNA sequence: TGTGCCAGCAGCTCCCGGTCGTTGGGGACTATGGAGCTGTTTTTT.

The J gene is TRBJ1-6, the V gene TRBV19; no definite D call. CDR1 and CDR2 from the germline V gene are LNHDA and SQIVND (reference sequence). The length of the CDR3 is 12 residues. V shed 1 base and J shed 7 bases, with 2 bases lying between them. The CDR3 DNA sequence: TGTGCCAGTAGTATAGGCAATTCACCCCTCCACTTT. Translation gives CASSIGNSPLHF.

The chain links TRBV4-3 to TRBJ2-1; D is unclear. Trimming shortened V by 3 bases and J by 0 bases, and 9 bases separated the two germline ends. The CDR3 extends over 15 amino acids. Looked up from germline, CDR1 is LGHNA and CDR2 is YSLEER. The CDR3 DNA sequence: TGCGCCAGCAGCCAGTGGGCTAGCTCCTACAATGAGCAGTTCTTC. Its translation: CASSQWASSYNEQFF.

V and J are TRBV27 and TRBJ1-4; D not certain. V shed 0 bases and J shed 11 bases, with 13 bases lying between them. Germline CDR1 MNHEY, CDR2 SMNVEV (reference sequence). The CDR3 has 14 residues. The CDR3 loop reads CASSLSSGDRKLFF. CDR3 bases: TGTGCCAGCAGTTTATCGTCTGGGGATAGGAAACTGTTTTTT.

J is TRBJ2-1 and V is TRBV6-5, with D perhaps matching TRBD2 (6 bases). This CDR3 comprises 16 residues. V was pared by 0 bases and J by 4 bases, with 13 bases between. CDR1 and CDR2 (germline): MNHEY, SVGAGI. The CDR3 sequence is CASSYSRGAVYNEQFF. The CDR3 nucleotides are TGTGCCAGCAGTTACTCTCGCGGGGCGGTATACAATGAGCAGTTCTTC.

This clone has a single count. This chain joins TRBV29-1 and TRBJ2-1, with 9 bases aligning to TRBD2. The CDR3 has 13 amino acids. V was clipped by 2 bases and J by 7 bases; unmatched bases: 3. Germline CDR1 and CDR2: SQVTM and ANQGSEA. CDR3 DNA sequence: TGCAGCGTTGAACGTAGCGGGGGTAATGAGCAGTTCTTC. It translates to CSVERSGGNEQFF.

The rearrangement uses TRBV11-2 and TRBJ1-6; D might be TRBD1 (6 bases). Germline CDR1 reads SGHAT; CDR2 reads FQNNGV. This CDR3 region has 16 residues. The ends were cut back, 5 bases at V and 2 bases at J, with 13 bases in the middle. The CDR3 bases are TGTGCCAGCAGCCCTAGGGGGGGGCCCTATAATTCACCCCTCCACTTT. Protein: CASSPRGGPYNSPLHF.

This clone was observed once. V is TRBV4-2 and J is TRBJ2-2; 10 bases map to TRBD2. From germline, CDR1 is LGHNA and CDR2 YNFKEQ. V gave up 3 bases and J gave up 4 bases; unmatched junction bases: 5. CDR3 length: 16 residues. CDR3 in DNA: TGTGCCAGCAGCCAGGAGCGGGGGGGATTCACCGGGGAGCTGTTTTTT. As protein: CASSQERGGFTGELFF.

This chain uses TRBV5-1 with TRBJ2-7, with TRBD1 identical over 7 bases. Losses at the gene ends were 0 bases for V and 3 bases for J; bases not matched to a gene: 6. Germline V gene sequence: CDR1 SGHRS, CDR2 YFSETQ. This CDR3 has 15 amino acids. The CDR3 region is CASSLGTGTDYEQYF. CDR3 sequence (DNA): TGCGCCAGCAGCTTGGGAACCGGGACAGACTACGAGCAGTACTTC.

The chain uses TRBV9 and TRBJ2-3, with D uncertain. Germline loops: CDR1 SGDLS, CDR2 YYNGEE. The CDR3 runs to 15 residues. Trimming stripped 3 bases from V and 3 bases from J, with 14 bases between. CDR3 loop: CASSAPQPITDTQYF. The DNA for the CDR3 is TGTGCCAGCAGCGCCCCCCAGCCAATTACAGATACGCAGTATTTT. The complete variable domain, with remaining parts taken from reference TRBV9 and TRBJ2-3, reads DSGVTQTPKHLITATGQRVTLRCSPRSGDLSVYWYQQSLDQGLQFLIQYYNGEERAKGNILERFSAQQFPDLHSELNLSSLELGDSALYFCASSAPQPITDTQYFGPGTRLTVL.

The rearrangement links TRBV18 to TRBJ2-1, with TRBD2 identical over 11 bases. Germline assignment: CDR1 KGHSH and CDR2 LQKENI. This CDR3 is built from 16 residues. V dropped 4 bases and J dropped 5; count of bases not matched to a gene: 7. CDR3: CASSRPGLADHNEQFF. The CDR3 DNA is TGTGCCAGCTCACGACCGGGACTAGCGGATCACAATGAGCAGTTCTTC.

This clone has just one count. The chain uses TRBV5-6 and TRBJ1-6; D uncertain. Looked up from germline, CDR1 is SGHDT and CDR2 is YYEEEE. V shed 4 bases and J shed 4 bases, with 9 bases lying between them. CDR3 length: 14 amino acids. The CDR3 is CASSVRVYNSPLHF. Written as DNA, the CDR3 is TGTGCCAGCAGCGTGAGGGTGTATAATTCACCCCTCCACTTT.

The V and J genes are TRBV6-1 and TRBJ1-2; no reliable D call. Per germline, CDR1 MNHNS and CDR2 SASEGT. This CDR3 spans 13 amino acids. Deletions cut 6 bases from V and 7 bases from J, with 15 bases between. Written as DNA, the CDR3 is TGTGCCAGCAGCAAATTGGTGGGATCTGGCTACACCTTC. Residues: CASSKLVGSGYTF.

The J gene is TRBJ2-7, the V gene TRBV19; 11 positions agree with TRBD1. Germline loops: CDR1 LNHDA, CDR2 SQIVND (reference sequence). The V and J ends lost 6 bases and 6 bases, in that order; junction bases with no gene match: 4. This CDR3 has 13 amino acids. CDR3 protein: CASRRTGGSEQYF. For the CDR3, the DNA is TGTGCCAGTAGGAGGACAGGGGGCTCCGAGCAGTACTTC. Looking up the rest from reference TRBV19 and TRBJ2-7 gives the full variable domain: DGGITQSPKYLFRKEGQNVTLSCEQNLNHDAMYWYRQDPGQGLRLIYYSQIVNDFQKGDIAEGYSVSREKKESFPLTVTSAQKNPTAFYLCASRRTGGSEQYFGPGTRLTVT.

V and J are TRBV11-2 and TRBJ2-3; D is possibly TRBD2 (6 bases). The ends were cut back, 4 bases at V and 4 bases at J, with 12 bases in the middle. There are 14 residues in the CDR3. Germline loops: CDR1 SGHAT, CDR2 FQNNGV. CDR3 nucleotides: TGTGCCAGCAGCTCTTGGGGGGTAGCAGATACGCAGTATTTT. Translating it yields CASSSWGVADTQYF. Variable domain in full (rest from reference TRBV11-2 and TRBJ2-3): EAGVAQSPRYKIIEKRQSVAFWCNPISGHATLYWYQQILGQGPKLLIQFQNNGVVDDSQLPKDRFSAERLKGVDSTLKIQPAKLEDSAVYLCASSSWGVADTQYFGPGTRLTVL.

V gene TRBV4-1 combines with J gene TRBJ2-3; TRBD2 aligns across 11 bases. J lost 5 bases, V lost 2 bases, and 12 bases had no gene match. Germline V gene lookup returns CDR1 MGHRA and CDR2 YSYEKL. The length of the CDR3 is 18 residues. The CDR3 DNA is TGCGCCAGCAGCCAACTACTTTTAGCGGGGGGGCATGGAGATACGCAGTATTTT. The encoded protein is CASSQLLLAGGHGDTQYF.

The gene calls are TRBV2 and TRBJ2-7; perhaps D is TRBD1 or TRBD2 (5 bases each). This CDR3 is built from 17 residues. The V and J ends lost 4 bases and 2 bases respectively, with 21 bases between them. From germline, CDR1 is SNHLY and CDR2 FYNNEI. The CDR3 spells CASSAGPLLGPPYEQYF. The CDR3 DNA sequence: TGTGCCAGCAGTGCGGGACCCCTCCTGGGACCACCCTACGAGCAGTACTTC.

The chain has TRBV6-5 and TRBJ2-7, with D possibly called TRBD1 or TRBD2 (6 bases each). V lost 4 bases and J lost 0, with 7 bases in between. The CDR3 has 13 amino acids. Per germline, CDR1 MNHEY and CDR2 SVGAGI. The DNA of the CDR3 is TGTGCCAGCAGTTGGGGGGCCTCCTACGAGCAGTACTTC. This gives the protein CASSWGASYEQYF.

This chain uses TRBV7-9 with TRBJ1-3, with D perhaps TRBD1 (6 bases). The CDR3 has 16 amino acids. The germline gives CDR1 SEHNR, CDR2 FQNEAQ (reference sequence). V was shortened by 4 bases and J by 5 bases, with 18 bases between the two germline ends. The CDR3 nucleotides read TGTGCCAGCAGCTCAGCGGAGGGGGGGGTGAGAAACACCATATATTTT. Translated: CASSSAEGGVRNTIYF.

The J gene is TRBJ1-1, the V gene TRBV6-1; a weak D match, TRBD1 (5 bases). Germline CDR1 MNHNS, CDR2 SASEGT. V shed 1 base and J shed 4 bases, with 22 bases lying between them. The CDR3 runs to 18 residues. The CDR3 loop is CASSEGFWTPGRVTEAFF. DNA of the CDR3: TGTGCCAGCAGTGAAGGATTTTGGACACCGGGGCGGGTCACTGAAGCTTTCTTT.

The J gene is TRBJ2-7, the V gene TRBV6-1; TRBD1 might be the D (6 bases). Looked up from germline, CDR1 is MNHNS and CDR2 is SASEGT. This CDR3 region has 15 residues. V was shortened by 6 bases and J by 1 base, with 16 bases between the two germline ends. In nucleotides, the CDR3 is TGTGCCAGCAGCGTCTCCGGGACATCATCCTACGAGCAGTACTTC. Amino acids: CASSVSGTSSYEQYF.